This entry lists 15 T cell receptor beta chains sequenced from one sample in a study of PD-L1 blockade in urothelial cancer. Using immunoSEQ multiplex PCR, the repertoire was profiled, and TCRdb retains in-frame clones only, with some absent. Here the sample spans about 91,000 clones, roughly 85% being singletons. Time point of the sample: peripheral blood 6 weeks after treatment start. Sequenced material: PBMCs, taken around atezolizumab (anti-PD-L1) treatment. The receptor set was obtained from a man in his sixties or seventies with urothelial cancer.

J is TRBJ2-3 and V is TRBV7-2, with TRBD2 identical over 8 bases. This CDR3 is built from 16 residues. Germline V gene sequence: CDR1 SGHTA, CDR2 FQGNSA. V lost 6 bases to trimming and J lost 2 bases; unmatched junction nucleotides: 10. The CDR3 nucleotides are TGTGCCAGCAGTCCTCCCGGACTAGCCTACACAGATACGCAGTATTTT. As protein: CASSPPGLAYTDTQYF.

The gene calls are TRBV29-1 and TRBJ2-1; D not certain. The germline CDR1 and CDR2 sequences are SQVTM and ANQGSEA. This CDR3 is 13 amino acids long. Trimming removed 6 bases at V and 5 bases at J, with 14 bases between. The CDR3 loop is CSVMRSAHNEQFF. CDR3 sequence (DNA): TGCAGCGTCATGAGGTCAGCCCACAATGAGCAGTTCTTC.

Written as DNA, the CDR3 is TGTGCCACCGGGGAGCCCGGGGGTACGCAGTACTTC. Protein: CATGEPGGTQYF. The genes are TRBV15 and TRBJ2-7, with a weak D call TRBD2 (6 bases). CDR3 length: 12 amino acids. V lost 8 bases and J lost 9, with 17 bases in between. Germline lookup yields CDR1 LNHNV and CDR2 YYDKDF (reference sequence).

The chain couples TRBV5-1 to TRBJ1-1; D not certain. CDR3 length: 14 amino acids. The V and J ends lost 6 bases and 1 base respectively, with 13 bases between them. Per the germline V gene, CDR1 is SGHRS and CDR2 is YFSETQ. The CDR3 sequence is CASTRLRGNTEAFF. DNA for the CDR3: TGCGCCAGCACCAGACTTCGGGGGAACACTGAAGCTTTCTTT.

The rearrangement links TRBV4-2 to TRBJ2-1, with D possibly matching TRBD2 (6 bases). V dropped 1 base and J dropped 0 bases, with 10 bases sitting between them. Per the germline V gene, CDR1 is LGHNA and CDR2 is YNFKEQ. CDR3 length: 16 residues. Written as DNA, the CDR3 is TGTGCCAGCAGCCAAGCTATCGGGGGCTCCTACAATGAGCAGTTCTTC. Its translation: CASSQAIGGSYNEQFF.

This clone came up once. CDR3 nucleotide sequence: TGTGCCAGCCGTATCCCGACAGGAGTCGGAAACACCATATATTTT. Protein sequence: CASRIPTGVGNTIYF. The chain combines TRBV6-6 with TRBJ1-3, with D perhaps matching TRBD1 (6 bases). This CDR3 region has 15 residues. V was pared by 8 bases and J by 4 bases, with 18 bases between. Germline assignment: CDR1 MNHNY and CDR2 SVGAGI (reference sequence).

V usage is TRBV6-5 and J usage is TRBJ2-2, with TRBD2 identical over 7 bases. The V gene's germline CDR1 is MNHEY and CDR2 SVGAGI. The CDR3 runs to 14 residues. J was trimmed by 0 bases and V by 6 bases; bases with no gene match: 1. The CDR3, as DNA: TGTGCCAGCAGGGCGGGGGCGAACACCGGGGAGCTGTTTTTT. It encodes CASRAGANTGELFF.

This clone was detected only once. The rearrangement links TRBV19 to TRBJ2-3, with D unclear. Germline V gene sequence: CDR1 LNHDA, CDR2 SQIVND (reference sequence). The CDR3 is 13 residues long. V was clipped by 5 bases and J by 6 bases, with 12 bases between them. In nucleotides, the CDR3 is TGTGCCAGTAGTTACCTGGGCCGGGATACGCAGTATTTT. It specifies CASSYLGRDTQYF.

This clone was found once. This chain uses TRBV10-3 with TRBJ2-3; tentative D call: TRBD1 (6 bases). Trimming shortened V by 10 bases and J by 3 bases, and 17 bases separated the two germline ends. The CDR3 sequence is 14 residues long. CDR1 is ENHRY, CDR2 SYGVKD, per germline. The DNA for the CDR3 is TGTGCCACCGGAGGCGGACAGCCAACAGATACGCAGTATTTT. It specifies CATGGGQPTDTQYF.

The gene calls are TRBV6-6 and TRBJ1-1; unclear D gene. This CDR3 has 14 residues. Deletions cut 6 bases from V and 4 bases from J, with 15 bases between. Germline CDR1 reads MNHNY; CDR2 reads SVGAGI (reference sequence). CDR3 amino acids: CASSPRPEGTEAFF. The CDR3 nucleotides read TGTGCCAGCAGCCCCCGCCCTGAGGGCACTGAAGCTTTCTTT.

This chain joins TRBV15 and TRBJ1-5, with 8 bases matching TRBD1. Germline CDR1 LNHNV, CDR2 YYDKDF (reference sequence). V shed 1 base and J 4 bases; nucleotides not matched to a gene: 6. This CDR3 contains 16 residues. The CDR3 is CATSRGQGRGNQPQHF. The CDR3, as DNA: TGTGCCACCAGCAGAGGACAGGGGAGGGGGAATCAGCCCCAGCATTTT.

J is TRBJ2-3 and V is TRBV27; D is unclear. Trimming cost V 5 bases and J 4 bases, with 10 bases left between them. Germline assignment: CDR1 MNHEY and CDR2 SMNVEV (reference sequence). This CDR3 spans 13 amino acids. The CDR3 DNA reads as TGTGCCAGCAGTGTCCAGGTTGCAGATACGCAGTATTTT. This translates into CASSVQVADTQYF.

CDR3 DNA: TGTGCCAGCAGCTTTTACCCGGGACAGAACACTGAAGCTTTCTTT. The encoded protein is CASSFYPGQNTEAFF. J is TRBJ1-1 and V is TRBV7-9; a possible D gene is TRBD1 (6 bases). The CDR3 runs to 15 residues. With 3 bases removed from V and 1 base from J, the gap between germline ends came to 12 bases. Germline V gene lookup returns CDR1 SEHNR and CDR2 FQNEAQ (reference sequence). Based on the CDR3 plus reference TRBV7-9 and TRBJ1-1, the full variable domain is DTGVSQNPRHKITKRGQNVTFRCDPISEHNRLYWYRQTLGQGPEFLTYFQNEAQLEKSRLLSDRFSAERPKGSFSTLEIQRTEQGDSAMYLCASSFYPGQNTEAFFGQGTRLTVV.

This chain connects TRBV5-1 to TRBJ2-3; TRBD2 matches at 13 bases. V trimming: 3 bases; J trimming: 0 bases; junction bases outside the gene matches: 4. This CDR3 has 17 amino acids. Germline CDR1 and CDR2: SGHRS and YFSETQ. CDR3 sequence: CASSSQGLAGSTDTQYF. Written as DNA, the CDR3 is TGCGCCAGCAGCTCTCAGGGACTAGCGGGGAGCACAGATACGCAGTATTTT.

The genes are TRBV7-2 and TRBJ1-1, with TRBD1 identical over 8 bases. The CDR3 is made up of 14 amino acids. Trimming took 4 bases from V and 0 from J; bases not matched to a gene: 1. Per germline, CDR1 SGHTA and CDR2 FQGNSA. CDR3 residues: CASSWDRLNTEAFF. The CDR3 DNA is TGTGCCAGCAGCTGGGACAGGCTGAACACTGAAGCTTTCTTT.